The clone carrying this T cell receptor (beta chain) occurred many times. Antigen unknown. Diagnoses used clinical symptoms, serum thyroxine and TRAb, thyroid ultrasound and orbital computed tomography. Source material for PBMCs was around 10 ml fresh peripheral blood. The sample is drawn from a study of T cells in Graves' hyperthyroidism and ophthalmopathy. Amplification of TCR beta CDR3 regions used RNA as the template. During a first-round RT-PCR of the TCR CDR3, the HTBI primer set was used. TCRdb fed the multiplex PCR reads into MiXCR, producing one record per CDR3 protein. The sample gives fewer than 600,000 distinct CDR3 sequences, around 15% of which show up once; approximately 14% is in the top ten. Overall study results and limits: In simple terms, a model built on 13 V-J features told ophthalmopathy apart from stable hyperthyroidism. In the blood, most expanded thyroid clonotypes above 0.001 appeared as well.

The TCR originated in a woman aged 40 to 50 with Graves' hyperthyroidism. Material: blood.

DNA of the CDR3: TGTGCTAGTGGTTTGGTTATTAGCGGGAGCTACAATGAGCAGTTCTTC. Its translation is CASGLVISGSYNEQFF. The rearrangement joins TRBV12-5 to TRBJ2-1, with TRBD2 identical over 9 bases. J gave up 3 bases and V 0 bases, and 3 bases lay outside the gene matches. The CDR3 runs to 16 residues. Per germline, CDR1 LGHNT and CDR2 FRNRAP.